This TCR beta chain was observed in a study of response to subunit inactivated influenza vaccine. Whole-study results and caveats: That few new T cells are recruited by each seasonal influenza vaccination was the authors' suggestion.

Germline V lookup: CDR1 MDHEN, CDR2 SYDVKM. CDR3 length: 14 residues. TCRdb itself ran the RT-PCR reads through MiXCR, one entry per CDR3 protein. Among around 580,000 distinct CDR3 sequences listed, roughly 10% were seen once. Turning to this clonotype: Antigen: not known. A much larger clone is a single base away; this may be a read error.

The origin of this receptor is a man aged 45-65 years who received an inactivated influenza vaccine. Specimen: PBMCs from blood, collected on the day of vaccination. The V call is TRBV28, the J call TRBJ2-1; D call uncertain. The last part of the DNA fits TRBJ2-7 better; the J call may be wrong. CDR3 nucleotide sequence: TGTGCCAGCAGTAACGCCGTCTCCTACAATGAGCAGTACTTC. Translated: CASSNAVSYNEQYF.